The 3 T cell receptor beta chains reported below all come from one sample, sequenced in a study of neurological immune-mediated disorders. TCRdb ran MiXCR on the 5' RACE reads and lists one entry per CDR3 protein. The sample lists tens of thousands of distinct CDR3 sequences, 2.6% occurring once. Input material: PBMCs. The receptors stem from a woman aged 30 to 39 with multiple sclerosis.

This clonotype was counted at least ten times. This sequence joins TRBV7-9 and TRBJ2-1; 8 positions match TRBD1. The CDR3 length is 14 residues. CDR1 and CDR2 (germline): SEHNR, FQNEAQ (reference sequence). With 8 bases clipped from V and 4 bases from J, the junction kept 7 bases outside the gene matches. The CDR3 bases are TGTGCCAGCTACAGGGGGAGACCGTACAATGAGCAGTTCTTC. Translating it yields CASYRGRPYNEQFF.

The table lists this clonotype with many counts. The V call is TRBV5-1, the J call TRBJ2-1, with D unclear. Germline V gene data show CDR1 as SGHRS and CDR2 as YFSETQ. The CDR3 extends over 13 amino acids. With 4 bases removed from V and 6 bases from J, the gap between germline ends came to 11 bases. The CDR3 loop is CASSTASLNEQFF. CDR3 bases: TGCGCCAGCAGCACCGCTAGTCTCAATGAGCAGTTCTTC.

This clonotype was picked up many times. The chain recombines TRBV20-1 with TRBJ1-5, with D perhaps TRBD1 (6 bases). The CDR3 totals 14 residues. CDR1 DFQATT and CDR2 SNEGSKA come from the germline V gene (reference sequence). The CDR3 nucleotides are TGCAGCGCGACCCAAAGGACAGACAATCAGCCCCAGCATTTT. Amino acid sequence: CSATQRTDNQPQHF.